The next 5 T cell receptor beta chains were all read from a single sample in a study of T-cell reconstitution after alpha-beta-depleted transplantation in children. Unique molecular identifiers were incorporated when the TCRbeta library was constructed. TCRdb re-called the PCR reads through MiXCR, storing one row per CDR3 protein. In the table there are fewer than 550,000 distinct CDR3 sequences, over 9.5% of which are singletons. Sample: PBMCs, mostly from graft donor cells, taken 180 days after TCRalphabeta/CD19-depleted stem cell transplant. These TCRs come from a female patient aged 2-10 years who had a stem cell transplant for aplastic anemia, so the T cells may come from the graft donor.

The chain joins TRBV3-1 to TRBJ1-4; possibly TRBD1 for D (5 bases). Trimming stripped 3 bases from V and 7 bases from J, with 18 bases between. Looked up from germline, CDR1 is LGHDT and CDR2 is YNNKEL (reference sequence). The CDR3 contains 16 residues. This chain's CDR3 is CASSQGVGGRGEKLFF. CDR3 coding DNA: TGTGCCAGCAGCCAGGGGGTCGGTGGAAGAGGTGAAAAACTGTTTTTT.

This chain uses TRBV28 with TRBJ2-7; 9 nucleotides agree with TRBD1. The CDR3 runs to 15 residues. Germline V lookup: CDR1 MDHEN, CDR2 SYDVKM. V was pared by 4 bases and J by 5 bases, with 9 bases of the junction left unmatched. CDR3 sequence (DNA): TGTGCCAGCAGTTCGCCGGGACAGGGCGGCCACGAGCAGTACTTC. Its translation: CASSSPGQGGHEQYF.

Many counts were recorded for this clonotype. The chain recombines TRBV11-2 with TRBJ1-5; a weak D match, TRBD1 (6 bases). Germline V gene lookup returns CDR1 SGHAT and CDR2 FQNNGV. V gave up 4 bases and J gave up 2 bases, with 15 bases separating them. The CDR3 has 16 amino acids. DNA of the CDR3: TGTGCCAGCAGCTCCGGCAGGGGTCGTGGCAATCAGCCCCAGCATTTT. Translating it yields CASSSGRGRGNQPQHF.

The chain couples TRBV18 to TRBJ2-7; a weak D match, TRBD2 (5 bases). Looked up from germline, CDR1 is KGHSH and CDR2 is LQKENI. The CDR3 sequence is 12 residues long. The V and J ends lost 5 bases and 7 bases respectively, with 12 bases between them. CDR3 sequence reads: CASSGTREEQYF. The CDR3 coding sequence is TGTGCCAGCTCAGGAACTCGGGAAGAGCAGTACTTC.

This clonotype has just a few counts. The chain uses TRBV5-5 and TRBJ2-6; the D is unclear. Trimming pared 3 bases from V and 0 bases from J, leaving 13 bases between. The CDR3 contains 17 residues. The germline gives CDR1 SGHKS, CDR2 YYEKEE (reference sequence). As DNA, the CDR3 is TGTGCCAGCAGCTCCCGTTTTCTCGTCTCTGGGGCCAACGTCCTGACTTTC. Amino acid sequence: CASSSRFLVSGANVLTF.